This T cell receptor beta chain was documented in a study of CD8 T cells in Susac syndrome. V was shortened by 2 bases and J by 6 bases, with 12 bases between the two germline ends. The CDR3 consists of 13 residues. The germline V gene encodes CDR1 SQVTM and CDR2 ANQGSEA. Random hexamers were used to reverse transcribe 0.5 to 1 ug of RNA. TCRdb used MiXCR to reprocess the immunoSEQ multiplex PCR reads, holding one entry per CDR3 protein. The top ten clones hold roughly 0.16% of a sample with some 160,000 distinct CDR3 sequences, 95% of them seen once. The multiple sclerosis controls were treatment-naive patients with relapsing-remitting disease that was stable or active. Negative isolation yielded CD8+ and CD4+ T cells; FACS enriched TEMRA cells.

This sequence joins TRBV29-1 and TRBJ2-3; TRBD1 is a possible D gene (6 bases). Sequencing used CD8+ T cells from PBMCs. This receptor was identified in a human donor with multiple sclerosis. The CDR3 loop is CSVESRGRDTQYF. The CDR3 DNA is TGCAGCGTTGAATCCAGGGGTCGGGATACGCAGTATTTT.